This T cell receptor (beta chain) was observed in a study of Ad26.COV2.S vaccination and SARS-CoV-2 variants (dated by TCRdb to the early 2020s). Background on the whole study: Donors in the vaccine arm were drawn from COV1001, a multicentre, randomized, double-blind, placebo-controlled phase I-IIa trial testing Ad26.COV2.S in healthy adults. Ad26.COV2.S was administered intramuscularly at a dose of 5x10^10 or 1x10^11 viral particles, either as one shot or as two shots given 56 days apart. TCRbeta repertoire sequencing served as the tool for gauging how specific and how broad the SARS-CoV-2-reactive T cell receptors were following Ad26.COV2.S vaccination. The TCR-sequenced set comprised approximately 32 samples: around 20 Ad26.COV2.S vaccine recipients, 5 placebo recipients and 8 SARS-CoV-2 convalescent individuals. Trial participants were randomized into five groups of five, in which low-dose or high-dose Ad26.COV2.S was given once or twice, or placebo was given on both occasions. Investigators remained blinded to trial group allocation during experiments and outcome assessment. Study-level results and caveats: It was noted by the authors that total T cell responses may have been underestimated by the TCR breadth and depth analyses. After vaccination, substantial breadth of spike-specific CD8+ and CD4+ T cell responses was reported. Non-spike TCR breadth was comparable between vaccine and placebo recipients, consistent with the vaccine containing only spike. Compared with placebo recipients, Ad26.COV2.S recipients showed higher spike-specific TCR breadth (P = 0.0014). The study was not powered to compare responses between vaccine doses or regimens.

The immunoSEQ Assay was the method used to sequence TCRbeta CDR3 regions. After extraction, genomic DNA underwent amplification by bias-controlled multiplex PCR, followed by high-throughput sequencing. Per the authors' processing: To quantify the absolute abundance of every unique TCRbeta CDR3 region, sequences were collapsed and filtered. Usable DNA was measured by amplifying reference genes present in all nucleated cells, and TCRbeta template counts were normalized to that usable DNA to estimate T cell fraction. Repertoire TCRs were annotated as SARS-CoV-2-specific when V gene, CDR3 amino acid sequence and J gene were exactly matched to a known reactive TCR set. MIRA supplied the reference SARS-CoV-2 TCR set, which was filtered for enrichment in COVID-19-positive ImmuneCODE repertoires so that public or cross-reactive TCRs were removed. Using the MIRA antigens, annotated TCRs were further analysed by specific ORF or by position within an ORF. Breadth was defined as annotated unique rearrangements over total unique productive rearrangements; depth was the summed frequency of those rearrangements. Group comparisons of TCR breadth used two-sided Wilcoxon rank-sum tests. TCRdb provides this immuneACCESS table in a form limited to in-frame rearrangements. Some clones are lacking; in checked studies, under half of them reflect an unresolved V gene, and why the rest are absent is not known. V, J and clone size are those of that table, while D and trimming were read from the DNA. A total of 350,000 to 450,000 clones appear in this sample, roughly 84% of them only once. About 3% of the sample belongs to the ten largest clones.

With respect to this clone: It has no known antigen specificity. Base-call qualities are not available, and no considerably larger clone is one nucleotide away.

According to the study, the label for this sample's treatment or condition signals: over 15 received Ad26.COV2.S at low or high dose, single or two shots; about 5 received placebo; per-sample allocation not given. Repertoires of vaccine and placebo recipients were sequenced from samples taken on day 63 after the first injection. Between 29 July and 7 August 2020, Cohort 1b enrolled about 27 adults aged 18-55 years at one site in Boston, USA. As a vaccine, Ad26.COV2.S was a replication-incompetent adenovirus type 26 vector that expressed a prefusion-stabilized SARS-CoV-2 spike protein derived from the original Wuhan strain. V sheds 4 bases and J sheds 4 bases, leaving 14 bases between their ends. Inclusive of the bounding cysteine and phenylalanine, the CDR3 is 14 residues long. Only the CDR3 region is kept as DNA, spanning 42 bases read in frame from base 1. According to the germline V gene, CDR1 reads SGHRS and CDR2 reads YFSETQ.

Material: peripheral blood, obtained in a trial of Ad26.COV2.S vaccine versus placebo. The receptor chain draws on TRBV5-1 and TRBJ2-5; the D gene is perhaps TRBD1, on 6 matching bases. The sequence derives from a person between 18 and 65 years old who received the Ad26.COV2.S COVID-19 vaccine or a placebo. This receptor has the CDR3 CASSGSGTIETQYF. The DNA reads as follows: TGCGCCAGCAGCGGATCCGGGACAATAGAGACCCAGTACTTC.